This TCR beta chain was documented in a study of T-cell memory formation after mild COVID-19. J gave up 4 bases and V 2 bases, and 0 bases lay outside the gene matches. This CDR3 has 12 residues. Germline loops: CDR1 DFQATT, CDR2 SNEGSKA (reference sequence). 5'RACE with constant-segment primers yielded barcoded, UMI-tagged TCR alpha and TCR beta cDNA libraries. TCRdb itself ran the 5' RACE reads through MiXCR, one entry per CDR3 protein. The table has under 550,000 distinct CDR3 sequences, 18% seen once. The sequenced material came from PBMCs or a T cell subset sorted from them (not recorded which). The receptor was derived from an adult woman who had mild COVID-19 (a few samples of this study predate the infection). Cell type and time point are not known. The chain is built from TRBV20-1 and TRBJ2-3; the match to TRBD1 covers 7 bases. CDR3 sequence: CSARQGADTQYF. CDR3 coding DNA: TGCAGTGCTAGACAGGGGGCAGATACGCAGTATTTT.